Listed below are T cell receptor beta chains from one sample, sequenced in a study of blood T cell repertoires in COVID-19. Only in-frame clones appear in the TCRdb table, and some are missing; sequencing was by immunoSEQ multiplex PCR. Of around 210,000 clones in the sample, around 85% were seen once. Sequences were obtained from peripheral blood. These receptors were collected from a man aged 50-60 years with COVID-19, enrolled during active disease. CDR3s leave out the opening cysteine and the closing phenylalanine or tryptophan.

v_call cdr3_aa
TRBV4-1 ASSRPGQGNEKLF
TRBV4-3 ASSQDLNNEQF
TRBV5-8 ASSLGRQGGPDTQY
TRBV5-1 ASSFPTLGSSYNEQF
TRBV2 ASSLDRGRSPLH
TRBV6-5 ASSYAQGLLEQY
TRBV5-1 ASSLVPSEYNEQF
TRBV2 ASSRQPTSTDTQY
TRBV19 ASSTGGLRNEQF
TRBV11-2 ASSKRQEMNTEAF
TRBV6-5 ASSYGANEQF
TRBV4-2 ASSQDSQSSSYNSPLH
TRBV11-3 ASSLGLGNFDTQY
TRBV4-3 ASSQGQGASYGYT
TRBV7-9 ASSLEVADSEQF
TRBV28 ASSLAGGYEQY
TRBV7-7 ASSLRRGDLTGELF
TRBV18 ASSSRGNTGELF
TRBV29-1 SVETQGGYEQY
TRBV7-3 ASSLYTGPNTEAF
TRBV5-1 ASSLEVGGTQY
TRBV5-6 ASTLGAANNEQF
TRBV7-7 ASSVLAGNTGELF
TRBV23-1 ASSLHRTSTDTQY
TRBV7-8 ASSLARGSGQPQH
TRBV25-1 ASSHGRSYNSPLH
TRBV13 ASSSGQDHEQY
TRBV9 ASSAVPGQGDLNYGYT
TRBV20-1 SASRGAFDEQF
TRBV12-3/TRBV12-4 ASGAWGTEAF
TRBV7-6 ASSPDRAANYGYT
TRBV5-1 ASSLGPTVNTGELF
TRBV5-5 ASSPRLAAMNEQF
TRBV24-1 ATSPGTRDSLTYEQY
TRBV6-5 ASSYVRRDRAPEQF
TRBV5-1 ASSLFVGQDQETQY
TRBV9 ASSDGDRDRIYGYT